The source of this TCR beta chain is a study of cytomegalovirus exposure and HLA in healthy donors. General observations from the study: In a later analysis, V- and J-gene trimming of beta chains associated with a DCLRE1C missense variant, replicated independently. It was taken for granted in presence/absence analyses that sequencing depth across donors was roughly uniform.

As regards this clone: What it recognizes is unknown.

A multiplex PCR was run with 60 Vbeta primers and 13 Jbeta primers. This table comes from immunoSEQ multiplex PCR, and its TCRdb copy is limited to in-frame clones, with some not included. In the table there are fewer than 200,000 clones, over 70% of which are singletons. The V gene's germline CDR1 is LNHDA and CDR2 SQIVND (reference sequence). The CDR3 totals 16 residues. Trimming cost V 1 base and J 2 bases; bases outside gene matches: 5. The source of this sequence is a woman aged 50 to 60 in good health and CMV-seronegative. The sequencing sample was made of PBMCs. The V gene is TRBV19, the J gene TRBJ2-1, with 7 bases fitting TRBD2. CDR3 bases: TGTGCCAGTAGTATAGTCGGCGGGAGCCCCTACAATGAGCAGTTCTTC. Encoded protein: CASSIVGGSPYNEQFF.